This T cell receptor (beta chain) was recorded in a study of response to subunit inactivated influenza vaccine. V was trimmed by 4 bases and J by 0 bases, leaving 9 bases between them. CDR1 and CDR2 from the germline V gene are LNHDA and SQIVND (reference sequence). The CDR3 is made up of 15 amino acids. TCRdb analysed the RT-PCR reads with MiXCR anew, one entry per CDR3 protein. The sample includes around 650,000 distinct CDR3 sequences, 15% to 18% of them seen just once. This specimen was PBMCs from blood, taken 11 to 12 days after vaccination. The chain combines TRBV19 with TRBJ1-4; D not certain. This sequence was found in a man in his forties or fifties who received an inactivated influenza vaccine. CDR3 DNA sequence: TGTGCCAGTAGTAAGACATCAGCAACTAATGAAAAACTGTTTTTT. This translates into CASSKTSATNEKLFF.